These T cell receptor beta chains were read from a single sample in a study of T cells in Graves' hyperthyroidism and ophthalmopathy. TCRdb analysed the multiplex PCR reads with MiXCR anew, one entry per CDR3 protein. The table shows approximately 360,000 distinct CDR3 sequences, with 25% occurring only once. The material sequenced was blood. These receptors were collected from a man aged 45-60 years with Graves' hyperthyroidism. CDR3s include the opening cysteine and the closing phenylalanine or tryptophan. The D gene is left open where the match is weak. Clone size appears in some rows only: once, few, many, or a class for an expanded clone.

clone_size | d_call | j_call | v_call | cdr3_aa | cdr3_nt
many | . | TRBJ1-1 | TRBV12-3/TRBV12-4 | CASNFRGGSTEAFF | TGTGCCAGCAATTTCAGGGGCGGGAGCACTGAAGCTTTCTTT
few | TRBD2 | TRBJ2-4 | TRBV5-6 | CASSMGTSVTKNIQYF | TGTGCCAGCAGCATGGGGACTAGCGTTACCAAAAACATTCAGTACTTC
many | . | TRBJ2-7 | TRBV7-9 | CASTMVDEQYF | TGTGCCAGCACAATGGTTGACGAGCAGTACTTC
. | TRBD2 | TRBJ2-1 | TRBV7-2 | CASSHGTSVDSYNEQFF | TGTGCCAGCAGCCATGGGACTAGCGTCGACTCCTACAATGAGCAGTTCTTC
. | . | TRBJ2-5 | TRBV7-2 | CAIQRGSGETQYF | TGTGCCATCCAGCGCGGTAGCGGAGAGACCCAGTACTTC
few | TRBD2 | TRBJ2-7 | TRBV5-1 | CASSLSGVAGRAYEQYF | TGCGCCAGCAGCTTGTCAGGGGTAGCGGGAAGGGCCTACGAGCAGTACTTC
few | . | TRBJ2-3 | TRBV6-6 | CASSYDGPTQYF | TGTGCCAGCAGTTACGACGGTCCTACGCAGTATTTT
few | . | TRBJ2-6 | TRBV27 | CASSPQTISGANVLTF | TGTGCCAGCAGTCCGCAGACAATATCTGGGGCCAACGTCCTGACTTTC
few | . | TRBJ2-7 | TRBV28 | CASSLVGLDEQYF | TGTGCCAGCAGTTTAGTGGGACTCGACGAGCAGTACTTC
few | TRBD2 | TRBJ2-3 | TRBV12-3/TRBV12-4 | CASSFGGLAGDTQYF | TGTGCCAGCAGTTTCGGGGGACTAGCGGGAGATACGCAGTATTTT
few | . | TRBJ2-7 | TRBV7-3 | CASSLAPGTRAEQYF | TGTGCCAGCAGCTTGGCTCCCGGGACACGAGCCGAGCAGTACTTC
. | . | TRBJ1-2 | TRBV20-1 | CSARDGHGDGYTF | TGCAGTGCTAGAGATGGGCATGGGGATGGCTACACCTTC
. | . | TRBJ2-1 | TRBV7-3 | CASSSRGGLGDEQFF | TGTGCCAGCAGCTCCCGGGGAGGTCTCGGCGATGAGCAGTTCTTC